The subject of this entry is one T cell receptor (beta chain). The antigen remains undetermined. Profiled with immunoSEQ multiplex PCR; TCRdb holds only in-frame clones, not every one. The table records roughly 58,000 clones, 75% to 95% of them present only once. There are 13 residues in the CDR3. Germline V gene sequence: CDR1 SGHRS, CDR2 YFSETQ. The V end was cut by 0 bases, the J end by 4 bases, with 7 bases between. It was the approximately 120-subject validation cohort, separate from the roughly 700-subject first cohort, to which the donors belonged. The data were obtained in a study of cytomegalovirus exposure and HLA in healthy donors. Study information: The roughly 700 first-cohort repertoires shared a platform with the roughly 130 validation repertoires, as reported in a later analysis. Whole-study results and caveats: The majority of TCR sequences were rare, yet some public TCRs appeared in many donors. In vitro data verified a few CMV-associated chains as specific for CMV antigens.

The TCR originated in a young man in good health and CMV-seronegative. The chain has TRBV5-1 and TRBJ1-1; TRBD1 might be the D (6 bases). The sample consisted of PBMCs. In nucleotides, the CDR3 is TGCGCCAGCAGCTTGGGGACAGCCACTGAAGCTTTCTTT. Translation: CASSLGTATEAFF.